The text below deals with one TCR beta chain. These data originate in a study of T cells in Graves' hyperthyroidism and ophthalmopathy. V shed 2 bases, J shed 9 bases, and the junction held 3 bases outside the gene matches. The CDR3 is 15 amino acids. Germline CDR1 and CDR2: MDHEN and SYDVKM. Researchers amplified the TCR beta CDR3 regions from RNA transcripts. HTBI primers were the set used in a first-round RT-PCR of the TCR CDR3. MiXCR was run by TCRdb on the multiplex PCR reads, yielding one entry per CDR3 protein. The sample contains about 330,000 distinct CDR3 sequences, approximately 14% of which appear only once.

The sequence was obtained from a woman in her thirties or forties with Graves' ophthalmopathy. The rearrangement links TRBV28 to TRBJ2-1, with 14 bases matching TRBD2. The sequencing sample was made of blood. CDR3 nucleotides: TGTGCCAGCAGTTTAGGGACTAGCGGGAGTCTTGAGCAGTTCTTC. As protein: CASSLGTSGSLEQFF. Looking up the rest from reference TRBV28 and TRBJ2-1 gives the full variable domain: DVKVTQSSRYLVKRTGEKVFLECVQDMDHENMFWYRQDPGLGLRLIYFSYDVKMKEKGDIPEGYSVSREKKERFSLILESASTNQTSMYLCASSLGTSGSLEQFFGPGTRLTVL.